The rows below give T cell receptor beta chains drawn from one sample of a study of T cells after posttransplantation cyclophosphamide. TCRdb keeps only in-frame clones here, not all; method: immunoSEQ multiplex PCR. The sample consists of 11,000 to 15,000 clones, 76% of them appearing once. Sequencing input: memory CD4+ T cells sorted from PBMCs. The receptors stem from a man aged 45-65 years. CDR3s include the opening cysteine and the closing phenylalanine or tryptophan. The order of the fields is V gene, CDR3 protein.

v_gene: TRBV2; CDR3aa: CASSGWEGNEQFF
v_gene: TRBV5-6; CDR3aa: CASSLWTGGPNSPLHF
v_gene: TRBV28; CDR3aa: CASRKNGAYGYTF
v_gene: TRBV9; CDR3aa: CASSDLSGRAADTQYF
v_gene: TRBV10-3; CDR3aa: CAIRSGLAGGYEQYF
v_gene: TRBV6-1; CDR3aa: CASSRTTTEAFF
v_gene: TRBV9; CDR3aa: CASSLSLSGGRNEQFF
v_gene: TRBV5-1; CDR3aa: CASSLVDSYEQYF
v_gene: TRBV6-5; CDR3aa: CASSYSKLTDTQYF
v_gene: TRBV5-4; CDR3aa: CASSIQGAETQYF
v_gene: TRBV28; CDR3aa: CASSLAGGSGEQYF
v_gene: TRBV7-8; CDR3aa: CASSLRGDTGELFF
v_gene: TRBV2; CDR3aa: CASSGTGGNQPQHF
v_gene: TRBV7-6; CDR3aa: CASSLQGKEKLFF
v_gene: TRBV28; CDR3aa: CASGGAGSYNEQFF
v_gene: TRBV4-3; CDR3aa: CASSHPGGNGAFF
v_gene: TRBV6-5; CDR3aa: CASRLATRTDTQYF
v_gene: TRBV2; CDR3aa: CASSGISGYTDTQYF